The T cell receptor (beta chain) described here comes from a study of T cells in Graves' hyperthyroidism and ophthalmopathy. Study summary: At the time of initial diagnosis and before any treatment, peripheral blood was collected.

Whole-study results and caveats: Stable hyperthyroidism was told apart from ophthalmopathy by a model built on 13 V-J features.

This clonotype was seen many times. Its antigen is as yet unknown. Patients were excluded because of uncontrolled infection, other autoimmune disease, pregnancy or lactation. Extraction of PBMCs used 10 ml of fresh peripheral blood. RNA transcripts yielded amplified TCR beta CDR3 regions. Using the HTBI primer set, a first-round RT-PCR was run on the TCR CDR3. TCRdb re-called the multiplex PCR reads through MiXCR, storing one row per CDR3 protein. The repertoire includes approximately 560,000 distinct CDR3 sequences, around a sixth of them detected once, and about 7% sits in the top ten. From germline, CDR1 is LGHDT and CDR2 YNNKEL (reference sequence). This CDR3 is 14 amino acids long. Trimming cost V 5 bases and J 3 bases, with 14 bases left between them.

The TCR was taken from a woman aged 25 to 39 with Graves' hyperthyroidism. This sequence joins TRBV3-1 and TRBJ2-7; D call uncertain. The sample comprised blood. The CDR3 protein is CASSSRKEDYEQYF. In DNA form, the CDR3 reads TGTGCCAGCAGCTCCCGTAAAGAAGACTACGAGCAGTACTTC.